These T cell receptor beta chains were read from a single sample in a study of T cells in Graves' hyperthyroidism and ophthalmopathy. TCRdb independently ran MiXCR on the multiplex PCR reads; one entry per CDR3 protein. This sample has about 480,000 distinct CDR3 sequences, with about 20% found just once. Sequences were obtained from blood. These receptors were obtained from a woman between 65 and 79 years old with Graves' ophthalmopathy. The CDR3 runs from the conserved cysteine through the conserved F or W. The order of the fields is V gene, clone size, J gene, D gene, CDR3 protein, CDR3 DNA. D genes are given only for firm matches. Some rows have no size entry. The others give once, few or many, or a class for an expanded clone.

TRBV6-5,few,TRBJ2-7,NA,CASSYLSGFPYEQYF,TGTGCCAGCAGTTACTTGTCAGGGTTCCCCTACGAGCAGTACTTC
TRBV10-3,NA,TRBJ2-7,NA,CVTKLDGVVHEQYF,TGTGTCACCAAGCTGGACGGTGTAGTCCACGAGCAGTACTTC
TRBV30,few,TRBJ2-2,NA,CAWRQGNGELFF,TGTGCCTGGAGACAGGGTAACGGGGAGCTGTTTTTT
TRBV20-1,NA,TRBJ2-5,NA,CSARDLGTQETQYF,TGCAGTGCTAGAGATCTGGGGACACAAGAGACCCAGTACTTC
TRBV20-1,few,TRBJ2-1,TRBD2,CSVRGLAGRGYNEQFF,TGCAGTGTTAGGGGACTAGCGGGGAGGGGTTACAATGAGCAGTTCTTC
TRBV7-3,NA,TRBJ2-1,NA,CASSPTRQGPDSYNEQFF,TGTGCCAGCAGCCCCACCCGTCAGGGGCCTGACTCCTACAATGAGCAGTTCTTC
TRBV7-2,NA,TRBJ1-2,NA,CASSLDRGFYGYTF,TGTGCCAGCAGCTTAGACCGGGGGTTTTATGGCTACACCTTC
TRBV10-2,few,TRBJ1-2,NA,CASSEAGLGYGYTF,TGCGCCAGCAGTGAGGCGGGGCTTGGCTATGGCTACACCTTC
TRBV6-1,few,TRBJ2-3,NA,CASSAQLAFSTDTQYF,TGTGCCAGCAGTGCTCAGCTAGCGTTCAGCACAGATACGCAGTATTTT
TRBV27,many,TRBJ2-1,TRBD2,CASSLGLAGSNEQFF,TGTGCCAGCAGTTTAGGACTAGCGGGAAGCAATGAGCAGTTCTTC
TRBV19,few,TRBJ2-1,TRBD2,CASSIEGGLVLDEQFF,TGTGCCAGTAGTATAGAGGGGGGACTAGTTCTTGATGAGCAGTTCTTC
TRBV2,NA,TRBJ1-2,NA,CASSGPTGRSWGYTF,TGTGCCAGCAGTGGACCGACAGGAAGGTCGTGGGGCTACACCTTC
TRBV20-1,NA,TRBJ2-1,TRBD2,CSATSGRALGEQFF,TGCAGTGCCACTAGCGGGAGGGCCCTCGGTGAGCAGTTCTTC
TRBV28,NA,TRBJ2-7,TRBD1,CASSVGQGATYEQYF,TGTGCCAGCTCTGTGGGACAGGGGGCCACCTACGAGCAGTACTTC
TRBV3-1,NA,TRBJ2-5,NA,CASSQEVGEWETQYF,TGTGCCAGCAGCCAAGAAGTCGGGGAGTGGGAGACCCAGTACTTC
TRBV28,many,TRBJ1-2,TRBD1,CASSRQGANYGYTF,TGTGCCAGCAGCCGACAGGGAGCTAACTATGGCTACACCTTC
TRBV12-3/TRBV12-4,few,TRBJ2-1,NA,CASSTSSLEIGEQFF,TGTGCCAGCAGCACCAGCTCCCTAGAAATCGGGGAGCAGTTCTTC
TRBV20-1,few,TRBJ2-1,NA,CSAIDSSYNEQFF,TGCAGTGCTATCGACTCCTCCTACAATGAGCAGTTCTTC
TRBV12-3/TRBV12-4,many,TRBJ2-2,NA,CASSRWPNTGELFF,TGTGCCAGCAGTAGGTGGCCGAACACCGGGGAGCTGTTTTTT
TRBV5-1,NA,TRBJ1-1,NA,CASRPSPGRTSNTEAFF,TGCGCCAGCAGACCCTCCCCCGGCAGAACCTCGAACACTGAAGCTTTCTTT
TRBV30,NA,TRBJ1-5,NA,CAWAFKTGGNNQPQHF,TGTGCCTGGGCCTTTAAGACAGGTGGGAATAATCAGCCCCAGCATTTT
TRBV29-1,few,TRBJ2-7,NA,CSVETLVQGGQYF,TGCAGCGTTGAAACATTGGTCCAGGGAGGGCAGTACTTC
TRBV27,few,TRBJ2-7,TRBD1,CASSPLPGQGVVEQYF,TGTGCCAGCAGTCCACTACCGGGACAGGGGGTTGTCGAGCAGTACTTC
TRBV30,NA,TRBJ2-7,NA,CAWNRKRGSYEQYF,TGTGCCTGGAACCGCAAAAGGGGCTCCTACGAGCAGTACTTC
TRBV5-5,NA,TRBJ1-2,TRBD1,CASSSGGSYGYTF,TGTGCCAGCAGCTCAGGGGGGAGCTATGGCTACACCTTC
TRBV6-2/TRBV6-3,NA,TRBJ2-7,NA,CASSYPLQGVGYEQYF,TGTGCCAGCAGTTACCCACTACAAGGGGTAGGCTACGAGCAGTACTTC
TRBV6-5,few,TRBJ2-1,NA,CASSYGRSYNEQFF,TGTGCCAGCAGTTATGGCCGTTCATACAATGAGCAGTTCTTC
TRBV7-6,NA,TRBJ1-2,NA,CASSPDPVQATYGYTF,TGTGCCAGCAGCCCCGACCCCGTACAGGCTACCTATGGCTACACCTTC
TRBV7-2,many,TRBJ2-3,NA,CASSRAVSTDTQYF,TGTGCCAGCAGCAGAGCGGTGAGCACAGATACGCAGTATTTT
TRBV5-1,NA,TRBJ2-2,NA,CASRSGPTGELFF,TGCGCCAGCAGGTCCGGGCCCACCGGGGAGCTGTTTTTT
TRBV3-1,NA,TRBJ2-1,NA,CASSPGSTNEQFF,TGTGCCAGCAGCCCAGGATCTACCAATGAGCAGTTCTTC
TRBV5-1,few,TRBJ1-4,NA,CATRPGGAHEKLFF,TGCGCCACCCGGCCGGGGGGCGCCCATGAAAAACTGTTTTTT
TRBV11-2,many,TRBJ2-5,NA,CASSLEWQLQETQYF,TGTGCCAGCAGCTTAGAGTGGCAATTACAAGAGACCCAGTACTTC
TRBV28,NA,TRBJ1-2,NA,CASSAGGGAYGYTF,TGTGCCAGCAGTGCAGGCGGAGGGGCGTATGGCTACACCTTC
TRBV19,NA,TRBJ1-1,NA,CASRGQNTEAFF,TGTGCCAGTAGGGGCCAGAACACTGAAGCTTTCTTT
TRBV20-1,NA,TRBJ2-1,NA,CSARDVRQGGFGGNEQFF,TGCAGTGCTAGAGATGTTCGGCAGGGGGGGTTTGGGGGCAATGAGCAGTTCTTC
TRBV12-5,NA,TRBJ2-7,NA,CASGLQSVGENYEQYF,TGTGCTAGTGGTTTGCAGTCGGTGGGGGAGAATTACGAGCAGTACTTC
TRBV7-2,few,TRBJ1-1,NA,CASSLWDNPGGTEAFF,TGTGCCAGCAGCTTATGGGACAACCCCGGCGGGACTGAAGCTTTCTTT
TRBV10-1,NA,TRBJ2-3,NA,CASSADSNTQYF,TGCGCCAGCAGTGCGGACAGCAATACGCAGTATTTT
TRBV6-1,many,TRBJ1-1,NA,CASSETVMNTEAFF,TGTGCCAGCAGTGAGACAGTAATGAACACTGAAGCTTTCTTT
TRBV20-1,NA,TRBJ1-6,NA,CSASRGPHNSPLHF,TGCAGTGCTAGTCGGGGGCCACATAATTCACCCCTCCACTTT
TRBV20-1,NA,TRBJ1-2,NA,CSARDLAGLLSQGYTF,TGCAGTGCTAGAGATCTCGCAGGACTACTGTCGCAGGGCTACACCTTC
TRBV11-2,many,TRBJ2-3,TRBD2,CASSLNGGRIDTQYF,TGTGCCAGCAGCTTAAATGGCGGGAGGATAGATACGCAGTATTTT
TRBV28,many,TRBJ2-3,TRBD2,CASSSGTSGRASTDTQYF,TGTGCCAGCAGTTCCGGGACTAGCGGGAGGGCGAGCACAGATACGCAGTATTTT
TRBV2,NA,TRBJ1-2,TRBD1,CASSTGSNYGYTF,TGTGCCAGCTCGACAGGGTCTAACTATGGCTACACCTTC
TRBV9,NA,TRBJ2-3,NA,CASSVVGGPLTDTQYF,TGTGCCAGCAGCGTAGTAGGGGGACCCCTCACAGATACGCAGTATTTT
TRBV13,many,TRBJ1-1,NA,CASSLKGITEAFF,TGTGCCAGCAGCCTCAAGGGGATCACTGAAGCTTTCTTT
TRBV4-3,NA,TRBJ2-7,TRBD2,CASSRDRTSGVDEQYF,TGCGCCAGCAGCCGCGATCGGACTAGTGGGGTGGATGAGCAGTACTTC
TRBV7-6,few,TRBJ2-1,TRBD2,CASSLALAGFYEQFF,TGTGCCAGCAGCTTAGCACTAGCGGGATTCTATGAGCAGTTCTTC
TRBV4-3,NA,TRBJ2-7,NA,CASSQDGLGGYEQYF,TGCGCCAGCAGCCAAGACGGACTAGGGGGCTACGAGCAGTACTTC
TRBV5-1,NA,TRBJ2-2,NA,CASSSLNAAGELFF,TGCGCCAGCAGCTCGCTCAACGCGGCCGGGGAGCTGTTTTTT
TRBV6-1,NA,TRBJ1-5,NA,CASSAAGYSNQPQHF,TGTGCCAGCTCCGCAGCGGGATATAGCAATCAGCCCCAGCATTTT
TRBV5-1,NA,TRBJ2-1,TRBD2,CASTPGGPVDEQFF,TGCGCCAGCACCCCGGGAGGGCCTGTTGATGAGCAGTTCTTC